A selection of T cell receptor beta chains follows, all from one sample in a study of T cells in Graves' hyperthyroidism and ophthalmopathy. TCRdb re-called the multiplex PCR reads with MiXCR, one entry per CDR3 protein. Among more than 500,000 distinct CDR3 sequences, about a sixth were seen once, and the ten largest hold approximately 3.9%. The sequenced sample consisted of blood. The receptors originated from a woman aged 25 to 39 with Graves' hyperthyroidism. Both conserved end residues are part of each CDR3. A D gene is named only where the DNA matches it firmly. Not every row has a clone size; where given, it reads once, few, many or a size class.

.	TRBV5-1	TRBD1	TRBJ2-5	CASSWPAGTGKLETQYF	TGCGCCAGCAGCTGGCCCGCCGGGACAGGGAAATTGGAGACCCAGTACTTC
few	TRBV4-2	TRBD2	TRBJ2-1	CASSQLTSGEYNEQFF	TGTGCCAGCAGCCAGCTAACTAGCGGAGAATACAATGAGCAGTTCTTC
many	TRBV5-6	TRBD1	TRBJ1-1	CASTDRGNTEAFF	TGTGCCAGCACCGACAGGGGGAACACTGAAGCTTTCTTT
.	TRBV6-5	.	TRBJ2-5	CASSYSGNRRRDSQYF	TGTGCCAGCAGTTACAGCGGCAACAGAAGGAGGGACAGCCAGTACTTC
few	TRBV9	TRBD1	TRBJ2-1	CASSVAPGGTGVFNEQFF	TGTGCCAGCAGCGTCGCCCCTGGCGGGACAGGGGTTTTTAATGAGCAGTTCTTC
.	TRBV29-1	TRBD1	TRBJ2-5	CSVGQQFQETQYF	TGCAGCGTGGGACAGCAGTTCCAAGAGACCCAGTACTTC
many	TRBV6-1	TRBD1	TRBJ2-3	CASQDRGDTDTQYF	TGTGCCAGTCAAGACAGGGGGGACACAGATACGCAGTATTTT
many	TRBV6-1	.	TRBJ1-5	CASSSEVLLPQHF	TGTGCCAGCAGCTCGGAGGTCCTGCTGCCCCAGCATTTT
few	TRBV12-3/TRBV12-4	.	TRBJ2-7	CASTSGLPSSYEQYF	TGTGCCAGCACCTCTGGACTGCCGAGCTCCTACGAGCAGTACTTC
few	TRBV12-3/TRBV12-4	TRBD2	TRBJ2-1	CASSVAVGRAGGGNEQFF	TGTGCCAGCAGCGTAGCTGTCGGGAGGGCGGGAGGGGGCAATGAGCAGTTCTTC
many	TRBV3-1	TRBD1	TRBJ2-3	CASSLSTGTGTDTQYF	TGTGCCAGCAGCCTCTCCACCGGGACAGGCACAGATACGCAGTATTTT
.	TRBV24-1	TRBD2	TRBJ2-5	CATQTGLAGAQETQYF	TGTGCCACCCAGACGGGACTAGCGGGAGCTCAAGAGACCCAGTACTTC
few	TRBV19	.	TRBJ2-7	CASSPRPGPNEQYF	TGTGCCAGTAGTCCTCGACCGGGACCGAACGAGCAGTACTTC
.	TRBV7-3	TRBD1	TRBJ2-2	CASSLDRNNGELFF	TGTGCCAGCAGCTTGGACAGGAATAACGGGGAGCTGTTTTTT
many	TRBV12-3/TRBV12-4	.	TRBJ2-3	CASSRAIGDTQYF	TGTGCCAGCAGCCGCGCGATAGGGGATACGCAGTATTTT
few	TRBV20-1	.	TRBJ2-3	CSASGVATDTQYF	TGCAGTGCTAGTGGAGTAGCCACAGATACGCAGTATTTT
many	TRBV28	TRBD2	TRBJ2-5	CASSPLAGVRETQYF	TGTGCCAGCAGCCCCTTAGCGGGAGTTCGAGAGACCCAGTACTTC
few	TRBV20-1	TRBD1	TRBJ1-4	CSAEQGATEKLFF	TGCAGTGCTGAACAGGGGGCGACGGAAAAACTGTTTTTT
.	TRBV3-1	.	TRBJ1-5	CASSQYNTGSLGPQHF	TGTGCCAGCAGCCAATATAACACAGGGTCACTGGGGCCCCAGCATTTT
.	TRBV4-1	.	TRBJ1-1	CASSHGRMAFF	TGCGCCAGCAGCCATGGACGCATGGCTTTCTTT
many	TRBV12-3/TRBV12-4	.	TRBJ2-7	CASSLSQGMNEQYF	TGTGCCAGCAGTTTAAGTCAGGGGATGAACGAGCAGTACTTC
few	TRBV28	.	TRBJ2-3	CASIRGPKGTDTQYF	TGTGCCAGCATACGGGGCCCGAAGGGAACAGATACGCAGTATTTT
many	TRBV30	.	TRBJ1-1	CAWSVYGHVNTEAFF	TGTGCCTGGAGTGTATATGGACATGTGAACACTGAAGCTTTCTTT
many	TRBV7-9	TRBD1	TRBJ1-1	CASSSNTGGLLF	TGTGCCAGCAGCTCTAACACAGGGGGCCTGCTCTTT
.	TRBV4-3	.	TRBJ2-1	CASSQSGADEQFF	TGCGCCAGCAGCCAGTCGGGCGCCGATGAGCAGTTCTTC
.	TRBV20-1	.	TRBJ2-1	CSARDSYTVSYNEQFF	TGCAGTGCTAGAGATTCTTACACAGTCTCCTACAATGAGCAGTTCTTC
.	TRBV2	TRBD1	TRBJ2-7	CASSAGTGGESYEQYF	TGTGCCAGCAGCGCCGGGACAGGGGGCGAATCCTACGAGCAGTACTTC
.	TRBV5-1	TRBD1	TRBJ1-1	CASSHPTGLPFF	TGCGCCAGCAGCCATCCGACAGGGCTGCCTTTCTTT
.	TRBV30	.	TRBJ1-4	CAWSVWQGEDEKLFF	TGTGCCTGGAGTGTATGGCAGGGTGAGGATGAAAAACTGTTTTTT
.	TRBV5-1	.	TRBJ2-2	CASSVMGPTGELFF	TGCGCCAGCAGCGTGATGGGGCCTACCGGGGAGCTGTTTTTT
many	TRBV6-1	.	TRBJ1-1	CATRTGEAFF	TGTGCCACCCGGACGGGTGAAGCTTTCTTT
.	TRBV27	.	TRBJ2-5	CASSSTRDGEETQYF	TGTGCCAGCAGTTCCACCCGGGACGGAGAAGAGACCCAGTACTTC
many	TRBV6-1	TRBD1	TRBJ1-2	CASSPHRGQGMTGYTF	TGTGCCAGCAGTCCTCACCGAGGACAGGGGATGACTGGCTACACCTTC
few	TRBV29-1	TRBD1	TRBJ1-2	CSVDSDRVAGYTF	TGCAGCGTCGACTCCGACAGGGTTGCCGGCTACACCTTC
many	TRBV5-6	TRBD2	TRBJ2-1	CASTHRVTSGANEQFF	TGTGCCAGCACCCACCGGGTCACTAGCGGAGCAAATGAGCAGTTCTTC